One TCR beta chain is described in this entry. The CDR3 has 17 amino acids. The trim removed 2 bases at V and 3 bases at J, leaving 10 bases unmatched. Germline-derived CDR1 and CDR2 are LGHDT and YNNKEL (reference sequence). This entry is derived from a study of blood T cell repertoires in COVID-19. Study details: PBMCs, B-cell-depleted T cells, or T cells provided the cDNA or gDNA that made up the material.

As handled by the study authors: Reference gene primer amplification in the assay estimated nucleated cell counts. TCRdb's table, derived via immunoSEQ multiplex PCR, lists solely in-frame clones and lacks some. V, J and clone size are those of that table, while D and trimming were read from the DNA. The sample has approximately 72,000 clones, more than 75% seen once. The sample taken for sequencing was peripheral blood. This sequence was found in a woman aged 60-70 years with acute or convalescent COVID-19. The J gene is TRBJ1-3, the V gene TRBV3-1 (or the pseudogene TRBV3-2); 7 bases are a match to TRBD1. This CDR3 reads CASSQFGTVFIGNTIYF. Here the CDR3 DNA reads TGTGCCAGCAGCCAATTCGGGACAGTCTTCATTGGAAACACCATATATTTT.